Described below is a single T cell receptor (beta chain) sequence and its context. Its antigen is unknown. This entry comes from a study of cytomegalovirus exposure and HLA in healthy donors (dated by TCRdb to 2017 to 2019). Study-wide context: An earlier analysis of approximately 590 of the donors reported 250 to 300 Gb of sequence data and roughly 110 million unique TCR beta sequences from 150 million to 200 million T cells. The study profiled the T cell repertoires of more than 500 subjects by immunosequencing and related them to cytomegalovirus serostatus. An earlier analysis of about 620 of the donors applied high-throughput TCR beta sequencing to assess whether each TCR beta V gene segment acted as functional or pseudogenic. Besides the first cohort of 500 to 700 subjects, a separate validation cohort made up of 95 to 150 different subjects was used. Four to six DR-DQ haplotypes were handled as single units for association and clustering, since linkage in the cohort was strong. Among the roughly 390 genotyped donors, roughly 80% belonged to the genetic ancestry cluster associated with self-reported Caucasian donors. In a later analysis, previously published TCR beta repertoires from 500 to 750 donors were re-analyzed and high-resolution HLA genotyping was added so that TCR occurrence patterns could be studied. Alongside the repertoire data, information on donor age, sex, ethnicity and CMV serostatus was compiled. A later genetic analysis took genome-wide SNP genotypes for about 60% of the roughly 670 donors and used that subset as a discovery cohort. The number of donors typed differed by locus, with about 629-640 for A, B, C, DRB1 and DQB1, approximately 500 for DQA1, 600 to 610 for DPA1, and 472 for DPB1. To predict cytomegalovirus infection status, the study combined high-throughput TCR immunosequencing, statistical association of individual TCRs with disease status, and machine learning. About 320 gigabases of sequencing data and 78 million or so unique TCR sequences were included in an early release covering over 600 HLA-typed donors. On average, roughly 240,000 unique TCR beta nucleotide sequences were sequenced per donor among a few hundred genotyped donors of the cohort, with 15% to 20% of those sequences being non-productive. The study aimed to test whether signatures of past pathogen exposure could be identified by cataloging public T cell receptors. HLA typing covered class I and class II loci at four-digit resolution. Rather than using new phenotypic data, the later analysis identified candidate immune exposures from TCR beta sequences and from how often those sequences occurred across donors. Every discovery cohort repertoire had been produced on one sequencing platform.

What the work shows at the level of the full study, not this receptor alone: The 87-base-pair reads could not distinguish some IMGT-functional V segments, including TRBV6-2 and TRBV6-3, so those segments were excluded. Most TCR sequences were seen in very few donors, while some public TCRs were found in many individuals. In a later analysis, HLA-associated TCR beta chains were found to be more clonally expanded and to have lower generation probabilities than equally common non-associated chains. Linkage disequilibrium might explain the correlated functional status among segregating V segments, but an unknown experimental factor could not be excluded. A further reported finding was that TCR beta sequences accurately predicted the HLA-A and HLA-B alleles for most subjects in the first cohort. In an earlier analysis of fewer than 700 of the donors, most TCR beta V segments appeared in productive rearrangements about 87% or about 30% of the time, broadly matching IMGT annotations. In a later genetic analysis, a missense DCLRE1C variant was associated with V-gene and J-gene trimming of TCR beta chains, and the association was replicated in an independent cohort. CMV serostatus was the only immune exposure information available for the cohort. In a later genetic analysis, fewer N-insertions in productive TCRs were reported among donors in an Asian-associated ancestry cluster than the 666-donor mean. In vitro tests confirmed that three of the cytomegalovirus-associated TCR beta chains recognize cytomegalovirus antigens. A cluster of highly shared sequence variants was judged likely to represent a technical artifact of the sequencing pipeline. A later analysis reported that several top co-occurrence clusters appeared linked to parvovirus B19, influenza, CMV and Epstein-Barr virus. According to a later analysis, TCR association rates differed among HLA loci, with DRB1 alleles showing the most associated TCRs and HLA-C alleles showing the fewest. Assigning TCR associations to individual alleles was difficult when HLA alleles, especially DR and DQ, strongly co-occurred. According to a later analysis, most CMV-associated TCR beta chains appeared to be HLA-restricted, and the HLA associations seemed to be driven largely by CMV exposure. A total of around 150 TCR beta chains were listed by the study as associated with cytomegalovirus. Presence/absence analyses assumed roughly uniform sequencing depth across donors, an assumption that may not hold. It was suggested by the authors that the approach could potentially be generalized to other disease states and immunological phenotypes. Only TCR beta chains were sequenced in this cohort, and the absence of alpha or paired-chain data limited detectable features. Because some donors lacked HLA typing at each locus, the association tests relied only on the typed subset. Specific HLA alleles were associated with more than 15,000 TCR beta sequences at a false discovery rate of 0.05 in a later analysis. In both the original and validation cohorts, the classifier was reported to diagnose cytomegalovirus status with high specificity and sensitivity. Some 16 rarely observed V segments, including chromosome 9 orphons, were excluded from the earlier analysis of just under 600 of the donors because counts were too low.

Reading from cysteine to phenylalanine, the CDR3 counts 16 amino acids. Only the CDR3 DNA stays, 48 bases, in frame from base 1. V was cut back by 5 bases and J by 0 bases, leaving a gap of 14 bases between them. CDR1 and CDR2 are drawn from the germline V gene: MDHEN, SYDVKM. The library was obtained by the immunoSEQ multiplex PCR assay. The multiplex PCR relied on a mix of 60 forward primers for TCR Vbeta segments and 13 reverse primers for TCR Jbeta segments. The CDR3 region of rearranged TCR beta genes was amplified from genomic DNA by a multiplex PCR assay. Amplified TCR beta libraries were sequenced as 87-base-pair reads on the Illumina HiSeq System. Turning to the authors' computational methods: A later analysis tallied around 82 million unique TCR beta chains across the approximately 670 repertoires, and some 10 million of those chains were shared by two or more donors. A nearest-neighbor algorithm error-corrected the raw reads and collapsed the reads into unique sequences, merging closely related sequences to remove PCR and sequencing errors. Alignment of CDR3 sequences to IMGT reference sequences was used to assign V, D and J gene segments. For a sequence to be retained, a match of at least six nucleotides was required to both a V gene segment and a J gene segment. A rearrangement counted as productive if the CDR3 had no stop codons and remained in frame with V and J, and every other rearrangement counted as non-productive. Following IMGT convention, CDR3 was defined as the stretch from the second conserved V-encoded cysteine to the conserved J-encoded phenylalanine. In an earlier analysis of 587 of the donors, sequences lacking an unambiguous match to a single V gene segment were excluded. In an earlier analysis of 587 of the donors, a V segment was called functional when productive rearrangements were above 56.7%, and segregating when the standard deviation between donors exceeded 5%. To diagnose cytomegalovirus status from the catalog of TCR beta chain sequences, a statistical classification framework was built. In a later analysis, V and J genes were assigned by comparing TCR nucleotide sequences against IMGT/GENE-DB human TR gene sequences. In a later analysis, CDR3 sequences and most-parsimonious VDJ recombination scenarios were assigned using the TCRdist pipeline. A later analysis defined each TCR beta chain by its CDR3 amino acid sequence plus V-gene family, and excluded reads lacking a unique V-gene family. As a way to deal with suspected cross-contamination and a sequencing artifact, a later analysis dropped 450 to 600 nucleotide sequences that were highly shared and had low generation probability. In a later analysis, a clonal expansion index for each public chain was calculated from normalized within-repertoire ranks of inferred template counts. In a later analysis, generation probabilities were computed using a VDJ recombination model fitted to out-of-frame rearrangements, and the results were checked against IGoR. A later analysis scored TCR-TCR, TCR-HLA and TCR-CMV co-occurrence with hypergeometric tests, applying a repertoire-size bias correction to TCR pairs. To estimate false discovery rates, a later analysis permuted the HLA or CMV assignments 20 times. In a later analysis, co-occurring TCRs were grouped using DBSCAN, with TCRdist sequence similarity added in when clustering inside HLA-allele-positive subsets. Repertoires with fewer than 30,000 or more than 120,000 public chains, plus five repertoires with anomalous nucleotide sharing, were excluded from co-occurrence clustering. TCRdb limited this immuneACCESS table to in-frame rearrangements with V and J called. A share of clones is missing; checked studies link under half to unresolved V genes, and the rest is unexplained. The V and J calls and clone size are taken from that table; D and trimming were inferred from the DNA. The sample's table covers 100,000 to 150,000 clones. The top ten constitute roughly 1.6% of the sample.

The cohort was made up of 666 healthy bone marrow donors. Cohort members were all nominally healthy when sampled, although unrecorded immune exposures were likely present. The donor tested CMV seronegative and was one of the 352 seronegative cohort members. A peripheral blood sample was provided by each donor, and peripheral blood mononuclear cells were used for TCR beta sequencing. Genomic DNA was extracted from the blood cell samples with the Qiagen DNeasy Blood Extraction Kit. Sequenced material: PBMCs. This receptor was taken from a middle-aged woman in good health and CMV-seronegative. This receptor chain uses TRBV28 and TRBJ1-5; too little of a D gene remains to name it. The CDR3 corresponds to CASSPLGSHSNQPQHF. Here is the DNA: TGTGCCAGCAGTCCCCTCGGGTCCCATAGCAATCAGCCCCAGCATTTT.